These 3 T cell receptor beta chains originate from one sample sequenced in a study of T cell responses to AZD1222 COVID-19 vaccine. Generated by immunoSEQ multiplex PCR, the TCRdb table keeps only in-frame clones and is missing some. This sample yields about 180,000 clones, of which around 88% are seen a single time; around 0.5% belongs to the top ten. The material sequenced was peripheral blood, taken on day 0 of AZD1222 vaccination. The receptor set was obtained from an adult in good health.

In DNA, the CDR3 is TGTGCCAGCTCCGGGTCCACAGATACGCAGTATTTT. Amino acid sequence: CASSGSTDTQYF. The chain couples TRBV6-5 to TRBJ2-3; D unresolved. CDR3 length: 12 residues. Germline V lookup: CDR1 MNHEY, CDR2 SVGAGI. The V gene lost 8 bases and the J gene lost 2 bases, with 8 bases spanning the gap.

The V and J genes are TRBV21-1 and TRBJ1-4. TRBV21-1 is tagged as a pseudogene. This CDR3 contains 14 residues. CDR3 protein: CASSKGRDDEKLFF. For the CDR3, the DNA is TGTGCCAGCAGCAAGGGCAGGGACGATGAAAAACTGTTTTTT.

The chain combines TRBV19 with TRBJ1-2; the D gene is possibly TRBD1 (6 bases). V lost 3 bases and J lost 1, with 15 bases in between. The CDR3 consists of 16 residues. CDR1 is LNHDA and CDR2 is SQIVND in the germline V gene (reference sequence). Written as DNA, the CDR3 is TGTGCCAGTAGTATGAGGGGGGGCGCCGTTAACTATGGCTACACCTTC. Protein sequence: CASSMRGGAVNYGYTF.